This record concerns one TCR beta chain sequence. Its antigen is unidentified. This record belongs to a study of shared clonotypes between healthy human individuals. Study results and caveats: Sharing across several donors was seen in 4.5% to 6.5% of naive CD4 clonotypes.

The deep-level immunoSEQ assay was used. The assay was immunoSEQ multiplex PCR, and TCRdb's table has in-frame clones only and misses some. This sample has fewer than 3 million clones, with 85% to 95% found just once. Healthy HIV-negative adults with no recent acute infections or vaccinations were recruited as donors. This TCR was sampled from a man aged 18 to 30 in good health. Some clones in this sample may be carry-over from other donors' samples. Sequenced material: naive CD4+ T cells from PBMCs. Described subset: CD45RA+ positively selected.

DNA of the CDR3: TGTGCCAGCAGCCCCCGGGACGGATCCTACGAGCAGTACTTC. It specifies CASSPRDGSYEQYF. This sequence joins TRBV7-7 and TRBJ2-7; D is possibly TRBD1 or TRBD2 (5 bases each). Germline-derived CDR1 and CDR2 are SSHAT and FNYEAQ (reference sequence). V was shortened by 5 bases and J by 1 base, with 12 bases between the two germline ends. The CDR3 is 14 residues long. The whole variable domain, remainder taken from reference TRBV7-7 and TRBJ2-7, is GAGVSQSPRYKVTKRGQDVTLRCDPISSHATLYWYQQALGQGPEFLTYFNYEAQPDKSGLPSDRFSAERPEGSISTLTIQRTEQRDSAMYRCASSPRDGSYEQYFGPGTRLTVT.